The present T cell receptor beta chain was sequenced within a study of blood T cell repertoires in COVID-19. The protocol was immunoSEQ multiplex PCR, while the TCRdb copy is restricted to in-frame clones and leaves out a portion. In the table there are approximately 70,000 clones, approximately 90% of which are singletons. This CDR3 is built from 12 residues. The ends were cut back, 6 bases at V and 10 bases at J, with 13 bases in the middle. The germline gives CDR1 SNHLY, CDR2 FYNNEI. This clone was found once. This receptor was taken from an older woman with active COVID-19. The sample consisted of peripheral blood. The chain is built from TRBV2 and TRBJ2-1; D is possibly TRBD2 (5 bases). CDR3 residues: CASSPTSGEQFF. The CDR3 bases are TGTGCCAGCAGCCCTACTTCGGGGGAGCAGTTCTTC.